This TCR beta chain originates from a study of T cell clonality in common variable immunodeficiency. This clone was seen only a few times. Its antigen remains unidentified. Read coverage stops 3 residues before the CDR3 terminus; the germline J gene supplies the remainder. Patients had low serum IgG, IgA and/or IgM and specific antibody deficiency. Replacement immunoglobulin had been given to every CVID subject for at least one year. The CDR3 covers 18 residues. V lost 3 bases and J lost 0, with 20 bases in between. Per the germline V gene, CDR1 is SGHRS and CDR2 is YFSETQ. TCRdb's table, derived via immunoSEQ multiplex PCR, lists solely in-frame clones and lacks some. The sample gives roughly 25,000 clones, none seen only once, and the top ten clones hold approximately 10%. Overall study results and limits: Fewer deletions and N-nucleotide insertions were reportedly seen in common variable immunodeficiency TCR beta sequences.

The chain has TRBV5-1 and TRBJ2-3; perhaps TRBD2 as D (6 bases). Material for sequencing was peripheral blood mononuclear cells. The receptor was isolated from a human donor with common variable immunodeficiency. The CDR3 loop is CASSSGLTSGTSTDTQYF. The part of the CDR3 DNA that was read is TGCGCCAGCAGCTCCGGGCTGACTTCCGGGACTAGCACAGATACG.